This T cell receptor (beta chain) was sequenced for a study of shared clonotypes between healthy human individuals. Study findings and constraints: Shared clonotypes across all four donors exceeded non-shared ones in generation probability. Donor scarcity curtailed the genetic and exposure-history diversity represented herein. Sample collection involved blood only; tissue repertoires are likely different.

Concerning this clone itself: Its antigen remains unidentified.

Germline loops: CDR1 MNHEY, CDR2 SVGAGI. The CDR3 is 12 residues long. The V and J ends lost 8 bases and 6 bases, in that order; junction bases with no gene match: 2. Profiled with immunoSEQ multiplex PCR; TCRdb holds only in-frame clones, not every one. Here the sample spans roughly 2.5 million clones, just over 90% being singletons. The TCR originated in a man between 18 and 29 years old in good health. The sample consisted of naive CD4+ T cells sorted from blood. The subset is: CD45RA+ positively selected. The rearrangement uses TRBV6-5 and TRBJ2-3; TRBD2 aligns across 10 bases. The CDR3 DNA follows: TGTGCCAGCGGTAGCGGGGGGGATACGCAGTATTTT. It yields the protein CASGSGGDTQYF.